The 21 T cell receptor beta chains listed next were all sequenced from one sample in a study of neoadjuvant anti-PD-1 for oral cavity cancer. The protocol was immunoSEQ multiplex PCR, while the TCRdb copy is restricted to in-frame clones and leaves out a portion. The sample lists tens of thousands of clones; around 40% were seen once. Sample time point: after neoadjuvant nivolumab, at surgical resection. The input for sequencing was tumor tissue, taken after nivolumab (anti-PD-1) treatment. These TCRs come from a person between 35 and 79 years old with oral cavity squamous cell carcinoma.

This clone was seen a few times. The chain has TRBV6-1 and TRBJ1-2; D may be TRBD1 (5 bases). The length of the CDR3 is 14 residues. V lost 0 bases, J lost 8 bases, and 13 bases lay in between. CDR1 is MNHNS and CDR2 is SASEGT in the germline V gene. CDR3 DNA sequence: TGTGCCAGCAGTGAAGCTCTCCAGGGTTGGGGCTACACCTTC. This sequence encodes CASSEALQGWGYTF.

V and J are TRBV7-9 and TRBJ2-3; TRBD1 aligns across 8 bases. The CDR3 totals 19 residues. Germline CDR1 reads SEHNR; CDR2 reads FQNEAQ (reference sequence). V lost 1 base, J lost 0 bases, and 12 bases stayed unmatched. As DNA, the CDR3 is TGTGCCAGCAGCTTAGATGTTGGGGGGACAGGTGCTAGCACAGATACGCAGTATTTT. Translated, it gives CASSLDVGGTGASTDTQYF. The full variable domain, with the rest looked up from reference TRBV7-9 and TRBJ2-3, is DTGVSQNPRHKITKRGQNVTFRCDPISEHNRLYWYRQTLGQGPEFLTYFQNEAQLEKSRLLSDRFSAERPKGSFSTLEIQRTEQGDSAMYLCASSLDVGGTGASTDTQYFGPGTRLTVL.

This clone came up a few times. The chain uses TRBV27 and TRBJ1-2; tentative D call: TRBD1 (5 bases). Trimming stripped 5 bases from V and 3 bases from J, with 13 bases between. This CDR3 is 14 amino acids long. Germline V CDR1 and CDR2: MNHEY, SMNVEV (reference sequence). Here the CDR3 reads CASSPPGRDYGYTF. CDR3 nucleotide sequence: TGTGCCAGCAGTCCCCCGGGGCGCGACTATGGCTACACCTTC.

The CDR3 spells CASSLGTGEMAFF. The CDR3 DNA follows: TGTGCCAGCAGTTTGGGGACAGGGGAGATGGCTTTCTTT. The chain has TRBV28 and TRBJ1-1; 10 nucleotides match TRBD1. The CDR3 extends over 13 amino acids. From germline, CDR1 is MDHEN and CDR2 SYDVKM. V gave up 3 bases and J gave up 11 bases; unmatched junction bases: 6.

This chain links TRBV30 with TRBJ1-3; no clear D gene. Trimming shortened V by 0 bases and J by 2 bases, and 11 bases separated the two germline ends. CDR3 length equals 15 residues. CDR1 is GTSNPN and CDR2 is SVGIG in the germline V gene (reference sequence). The CDR3 here is CAWSVPRQAGNTIYF. The CDR3 region has the DNA TGTGCCTGGAGTGTACCTCGGCAGGCTGGAAACACCATATATTTT.

V usage is TRBV9 and J usage is TRBJ2-1; D is unclear. The germline gives CDR1 SGDLS, CDR2 YYNGEE. The V end was cut by 0 bases, the J end by 7 bases, with 17 bases between. This CDR3 region has 16 residues. DNA for the CDR3: TGTGCCAGCAGCGTAGCGGTCCTCGCCCACCGAAATGAGCAGTTCTTC. It specifies CASSVAVLAHRNEQFF.

This chain connects TRBV9 to TRBJ2-1; tentatively, D is TRBD1 or TRBD2 (6 bases each). V lost 0 bases to trimming and J lost 3 bases, with 19 bases between them. This CDR3 comprises 18 residues. Looked up from germline, CDR1 is SGDLS and CDR2 is YYNGEE. CDR3 in amino acids: CASSVAPKGGPGYNEQFF. The CDR3 coding sequence is TGTGCCAGCAGCGTAGCTCCAAAGGGGGGCCCAGGCTACAATGAGCAGTTCTTC.

This clone was detected many times. V gene TRBV28 combines with J gene TRBJ1-3; no clear D gene. Germline CDR1 is MDHEN and CDR2 is SYDVKM. The CDR3 is 11 residues long. Trimming pared 3 bases from V and 15 bases from J, leaving 12 bases between. In DNA form, the CDR3 reads TGTGCCAGCAGTTTCTTATTCACAGAATATTTT. Translating it yields CASSFLFTEYF.

The J gene is TRBJ1-4, the V gene TRBV11-2, with D maybe TRBD1 (5 bases). This CDR3 is built from 15 residues. Germline CDR1 and CDR2: SGHAT and FQNNGV. Trimming shortened V by 1 base and J by 6 bases, and 12 bases separated the two germline ends. The DNA for the CDR3 is TGTGCCAGCAGCTTAGTTGGGGGAGTGGATGAAAAACTGTTTTTT. It yields the protein CASSLVGGVDEKLFF.

This clone was counted many times. The chain has TRBV13 and TRBJ1-1; no firm D call. Per the germline V gene, CDR1 is PRHDT and CDR2 is FYEKMQ (reference sequence). The CDR3 has 13 amino acids. The V gene lost 5 bases and the J gene lost 0 bases, with 7 bases spanning the gap. The CDR3 region is CASSPPMNTEAFF. DNA of the CDR3: TGTGCCAGCAGCCCCCCAATGAACACTGAAGCTTTCTTT.

This chain connects TRBV7-3 to TRBJ2-7; TRBD1 matches at 8 bases. CDR3 length equals 13 residues. Losses at the gene ends were 4 bases for V and 5 bases for J; bases not matched to a gene: 4. Germline CDR1 SGHTA, CDR2 FQGTGA. CDR3 region: CASSSDRGHEQYF. The CDR3 coding sequence is TGTGCCAGCAGCTCCGACAGGGGCCACGAGCAGTACTTC.

The gene calls are TRBV2 and TRBJ2-5; the D gene is possibly TRBD2 (5 bases). The germline CDR1 and CDR2 sequences are SNHLY and FYNNEI. The V gene lost 4 bases and the J gene lost 4 bases, with 10 bases spanning the gap. The CDR3 has 13 residues. The CDR3: CASSGLAPETQYF. CDR3 nucleotides: TGTGCCAGCAGTGGCCTAGCCCCAGAGACCCAGTACTTC.

This clone was counted between two and nine times. The chain joins TRBV4-1 to TRBJ2-7; TRBD2 agrees at 8 bases. Germline assignment: CDR1 MGHRA and CDR2 YSYEKL. CDR3 size: 18 residues. Trimming removed 1 base from V and 4 bases from J; junction bases left unmatched: 15. The CDR3 here is CASSQVSPSLAGSYEQYF. The CDR3 DNA is TGCGCCAGCAGCCAAGTGTCCCCCAGCCTAGCGGGCTCTTACGAGCAGTACTTC.

Many counts were recorded for this clone. This rearrangement joins TRBV5-1 to TRBJ1-4; 7 nucleotides line up with TRBD1. This CDR3 comprises 14 residues. Germline loops: CDR1 SGHRS, CDR2 YFSETQ. V gave up 0 bases and J gave up 8 bases; unmatched junction bases: 4. CDR3 DNA sequence: TGCGCCAGCAGCTTGGGGGACAGCGACGAAAAACTGTTTTTT. Protein product: CASSLGDSDEKLFF.

This chain uses TRBV7-9 with TRBJ2-1; TRBD2 might be the D (5 bases). Trimming took off 3 bases at V and 5 bases at J, with 14 bases between the two ends. Per the germline V gene, CDR1 is SEHNR and CDR2 is FQNEAQ (reference sequence). This CDR3 comprises 15 residues. CDR3 DNA sequence: TGTGCCAGCAGCTTGACCTGGGGAGTCCACAATGAGCAGTTCTTC. Protein product: CASSLTWGVHNEQFF.

The rearrangement uses TRBV6-6 and TRBJ2-7; D gene uncertain. V dropped 0 bases and J dropped 3 bases, with 12 bases sitting between them. This CDR3 is built from 15 residues. The germline V gene encodes CDR1 MNHNY and CDR2 SVGAGI (reference sequence). CDR3 region: CASSYSTRASYEQYF. The CDR3 DNA follows: TGTGCCAGCAGTTACTCCACCAGAGCAAGCTACGAGCAGTACTTC.

This chain joins TRBV5-1 and TRBJ2-7, with TRBD2 matching 7 bases. This CDR3 has 14 amino acids. V was clipped by 4 bases and J by 2 bases; unmatched bases: 6. The germline CDR1 and CDR2 sequences are SGHRS and YFSETQ. CDR3 nucleotides: TGCGCCAGCAGCAAGCGGGATTCGACCTACGAGCAGTACTTC. Encoded protein: CASSKRDSTYEQYF.

This chain connects TRBV19 to TRBJ1-5; TRBD1 agrees at 7 bases. CDR1 LNHDA and CDR2 SQIVND come from the germline V gene (reference sequence). This CDR3 spans 14 amino acids. The trim removed 7 bases at V and 5 bases at J, leaving 8 bases unmatched. As DNA, the CDR3 is TGTGCCAGTACCACAGGGGAGGACCATCAGCCCCAGCATTTT. As protein: CASTTGEDHQPQHF.

This clone was seen only a few times. The chain carries TRBV19 and TRBJ2-2, with D perhaps matching TRBD1 (6 bases). V shed 7 bases and J shed 6 bases, with 15 bases lying between them. This CDR3 has 14 residues. CDR1 is LNHDA and CDR2 is SQIVND in the germline V gene (reference sequence). CDR3 amino acids: CASKIGGFPGELFF. The CDR3 DNA is TGTGCCAGTAAAATAGGGGGTTTCCCCGGGGAGCTGTTTTTT. Together with reference TRBV19 and TRBJ2-2, the CDR3 gives the full variable domain: DGGITQSPKYLFRKEGQNVTLSCEQNLNHDAMYWYRQDPGQGLRLIYYSQIVNDFQKGDIAEGYSVSREKKESFPLTVTSAQKNPTAFYLCASKIGGFPGELFFGEGSRLTVL.

This chain joins TRBV29-1 and TRBJ2-7, with D maybe TRBD2 (5 bases). The V and J ends lost 6 bases and 2 bases respectively, with 14 bases between them. From germline, CDR1 is SQVTM and CDR2 ANQGSEA. CDR3 length: 13 residues. CDR3 DNA: TGCAGCGTGTACGGAGGCGTCACCTACGAGCAGTACTTC. Residues: CSVYGGVTYEQYF.

The J gene is TRBJ1-5, the V gene TRBV19; maybe TRBD1 (5 bases). V was trimmed by 4 bases and J by 6 bases, leaving 19 bases between them. CDR1 LNHDA and CDR2 SQIVND come from the germline V gene (reference sequence). This CDR3 has 16 amino acids. CDR3 in amino acids: CASSTPEWQGIQPQHF. The CDR3 DNA sequence: TGTGCCAGTAGTACCCCTGAGTGGCAGGGAATTCAGCCCCAGCATTTT. The variable domain in full, completed from reference TRBV19 and TRBJ1-5, reads DGGITQSPKYLFRKEGQNVTLSCEQNLNHDAMYWYRQDPGQGLRLIYYSQIVNDFQKGDIAEGYSVSREKKESFPLTVTSAQKNPTAFYLCASSTPEWQGIQPQHFGDGTRLSIL.